This T cell receptor beta chain derives from a study of T cell changes during pregnancy in multiple sclerosis. Germline CDR1 and CDR2: GTSNPN and SVGIG (reference sequence). Deletions cut 4 bases from V and 6 bases from J, with 16 bases between. The length of the CDR3 is 14 residues. Only in-frame clones appear in the TCRdb table, and some are missing; sequencing was by immunoSEQ multiplex PCR. Of about 32,000 clones detected, 89% appear once; the ten largest clones hold 10% to 13%. The chain employs TRBV30 and TRBJ2-1; possibly TRBD2 for D (6 bases). The receptor was derived from a female donor with multiple sclerosis, enrolled in a pregnancy study. Sequencing used CD8+ T cells from peripheral blood mononuclear cells, obtained in the second trimester of pregnancy. The CDR3 DNA reads TGTGCCTGGATCACGAGTGGGGACTCCAATGAGCAGTTCTTC. Residues: CAWITSGDSNEQFF.